The 15 T cell receptor beta chains given below trace back to one sample, sequenced in a study of blood T cell repertoires in COVID-19. Profiling relied on immunoSEQ multiplex PCR, and the TCRdb table lists in-frame clones only, not all of them. Here the sample spans about 58,000 clones, 85% to 90% being singletons. The specimen was peripheral blood. These receptors were obtained from a human donor in a cohort sampled during active COVID-19.

The J gene is TRBJ1-5, the V gene TRBV3-1 (or the pseudogene TRBV3-2), with a tentative D call TRBD1 (5 bases). Trimming cost V 4 bases and J 7 bases, with 8 bases left between them. Per the germline V gene, CDR1 is LGHDT and CDR2 is YNNKEL (reference sequence). The CDR3 has 12 amino acids. DNA of the CDR3: TGTGCCAGCAGCCGGGGGGACCAGCCCCAGCATTTT. Translated, it gives CASSRGDQPQHF.

This clone has just one count. The rearrangement uses TRBV14 and TRBJ2-7; no definite D call. This CDR3 comprises 14 residues. V was cut by 1 base and J by 7 bases, with 14 bases left in between. Germline CDR1 reads SGHDN; CDR2 reads FVKESK. The CDR3 reads CASSQVPGLVEQYF. As DNA, the CDR3 is TGTGCCAGCAGCCAAGTCCCCGGGTTGGTAGAGCAGTACTTC.

The gene calls are TRBV24-1 and TRBJ2-1; 10 positions agree with TRBD2. The CDR3 has 14 amino acids. Germline V lookup: CDR1 KGHDR, CDR2 SFDVKD. J gave up 6 bases and V 5 bases, and 3 bases lay outside the gene matches. This CDR3 is CATSASGSSNEQFF. The CDR3 DNA is TGTGCCACCAGTGCTAGCGGGAGTAGCAATGAGCAGTTCTTC.

V and J are TRBV6-6 and TRBJ1-4; TRBD1 is a possible D gene (6 bases). The length of the CDR3 is 16 residues. Germline V gene sequence: CDR1 MNHNY, CDR2 SVGAGI (reference sequence). V lost 6 bases and J lost 0, with 14 bases in between. The CDR3 sequence: CASRTQQGATNEKLFF. CDR3 nucleotides: TGTGCCAGCAGAACGCAACAGGGAGCAACTAATGAAAAACTGTTTTTT.

This clone was observed a single time. This sequence joins TRBV4-1 and TRBJ2-1, with D tentatively TRBD2 (5 bases). This CDR3 contains 15 residues. V was trimmed by 1 base and J by 1 base, leaving 8 bases between them. In germline, CDR1 is MGHRA, CDR2 YSYEKL. The CDR3 loop reads CASSQAGTSYNEQFF. As DNA, the CDR3 is TGCGCCAGCAGCCAAGCGGGAACGTCCTACAATGAGCAGTTCTTC.

The chain combines TRBV10-2 with TRBJ2-1, with TRBD2 matching over 7 bases. In germline, CDR1 is WSHSY, CDR2 SAAADI. CDR3 size: 14 residues. J was trimmed by 2 bases and V by 8 bases; bases with no gene match: 6. In DNA form, the CDR3 reads TGCGCCAGCGGAACAGCGGGGACCTACAATGAGCAGTTCTTC. Its translation is CASGTAGTYNEQFF.

CDR3 amino acids: CASSLGHGNQETQYF. CDR3 DNA: TGTGCCAGCAGCTTGGGGCACGGGAACCAAGAGACCCAGTACTTC. V usage is TRBV5-5 and J usage is TRBJ2-5, with a weak D call TRBD2 (5 bases). The V end lost 0 bases, the J end lost 0 bases, and 9 bases lay between the germline ends. Looked up from germline, CDR1 is SGHKS and CDR2 is YYEKEE (reference sequence). The CDR3 contains 15 residues. Looking up the rest from reference TRBV5-5 and TRBJ2-5 gives the full variable domain: DAGVTQSPTHLIKTRGQQVTLRCSPISGHKSVSWYQQVLGQGPQFIFQYYEKEERGRGNFPDRFSARQFPNYSSELNVNALLLGDSALYLCASSLGHGNQETQYFGPGTRLLVL.

The rearrangement joins TRBV7-3 to TRBJ2-2; TRBD1 aligns across 7 bases. Germline values: CDR1 SGHTA, CDR2 FQGTGA. The V segment lost 4 bases and the J segment 5 bases; nucleotides outside the gene matches: 4. This CDR3 has 14 amino acids. The CDR3: CASSSGGSTGELFF. Here the CDR3 DNA reads TGTGCCAGCAGCTCAGGGGGATCGACCGGGGAGCTGTTTTTT.

V is TRBV3-1 (or the pseudogene TRBV3-2) and J is TRBJ2-7; 8 bases are a match to TRBD1. Germline V lookup: CDR1 LGHDT, CDR2 YNNKEL (reference sequence). With 3 bases clipped from V and 5 bases from J, the junction kept 15 bases outside the gene matches. The CDR3 length is 17 residues. The CDR3 bases are TGTGCCAGCAGCCAGCCCACCCCGCAGGGGGCAAAGGACGAGCAGTACTTC. Translated, it gives CASSQPTPQGAKDEQYF.

The chain uses TRBV29-1 and TRBJ2-3; D is ambiguous. V lost 1 base, J lost 2 bases, and 10 bases lay in between. The V gene's germline CDR1 is SQVTM and CDR2 ANQGSEA. This CDR3 has 14 amino acids. The CDR3 nucleotides read TGCAGCGTTGAAGGAGCGAGCTTCACAGATACGCAGTATTTT. This gives the protein CSVEGASFTDTQYF.

About this clone itself: One end of the junction fails to match germline, which may point to a read error. The chain joins TRBV7-2 to TRBJ1-6; weak D call: TRBD1 (5 bases). Germline CDR1 and CDR2: SGHTA and FQGNSA. The CDR3 is 16 residues long. The CDR3 DNA reads as TGTGCCAGCAGCTCGATGACAGATAGATATAGTTCACCCCTCCACTTT. Translation: CASSSMTDRYSSPLHF.

The chain employs TRBV7-9 and TRBJ1-1; tentative D call: TRBD1 (6 bases). V was pared by 4 bases and J by 2 bases, with 8 bases between. The CDR3 consists of 13 residues. Germline V lookup: CDR1 SEHNR, CDR2 FQNEAQ (reference sequence). CDR3 region: CASSWGLNTEAFF. The CDR3 DNA is TGTGCCAGCAGCTGGGGGCTAAACACTGAAGCTTTCTTT.

J is TRBJ1-1 and V is TRBV29-1; D may be TRBD1 (5 bases). V was trimmed by 7 bases and J by 6 bases, leaving 15 bases between them. In germline, CDR1 is SQVTM, CDR2 ANQGSEA. The CDR3 sequence is 12 residues long. The CDR3 nucleotides are TGCAGCGCCGTGGACACGATCGCTGAAGCTTTCTTT. Translating gives CSAVDTIAEAFF. The complete variable domain, with remaining parts taken from reference TRBV29-1 and TRBJ1-1, reads SAVISQKPSRDICQRGTSLTIQCQVDSQVTMMFWYRQQPGQSLTLIATANQGSEATYESGFVIDKFPISRPNLTFSTLTVSNMSPEDSSIYLCSAVDTIAEAFFGQGTRLTVV.

The chain carries TRBV18 and TRBJ1-1, with D possibly TRBD1 on 5 matching bases. V was pared by 0 bases and J by 3 bases, with 8 bases between. Germline-derived CDR1 and CDR2 are KGHSH and LQKENI. The CDR3 runs to 14 residues. The CDR3 loop is CASSPPGVDTEAFF. The CDR3 region has the DNA TGTGCCAGCTCACCACCAGGGGTTGACACTGAAGCTTTCTTT. Looking up the rest from reference TRBV18 and TRBJ1-1 gives the full variable domain: NAGVMQNPRHLVRRRGQEARLRCSPMKGHSHVYWYRQLPEEGLKFMVYLQKENIIDESGMPKERFSAEFPKEGPSILRIQQVVRGDSAAYFCASSPPGVDTEAFFGQGTRLTVV.

The genes are TRBV28 and TRBJ1-1, with D maybe TRBD1 (6 bases). V was pared by 6 bases and J by 3 bases, with 17 bases between. The V gene's germline CDR1 is MDHEN and CDR2 SYDVKM. The CDR3 spans 15 residues. The CDR3 nucleotides read TGTGCCAGCAGCCCCCGTGGGGGCGCACACACTGAAGCTTTCTTT. Residues: CASSPRGGAHTEAFF. The complete variable domain, with remaining parts taken from reference TRBV28 and TRBJ1-1, reads DVKVTQSSRYLVKRTGEKVFLECVQDMDHENMFWYRQDPGLGLRLIYFSYDVKMKEKGDIPEGYSVSREKKERFSLILESASTNQTSMYLCASSPRGGAHTEAFFGQGTRLTVV.